The T cell receptor beta chain under discussion was sequenced for a study of shared clonotypes between healthy human individuals. Study-wide results and limits: The study sampled only blood, and tissue repertoires likely differ. Despite large depth, sorted-subset datasets appeared incompletely sequenced.

CD8 cells classed as naive were CD45RO-negative and positively selected for CCR7, excluding terminally differentiated effector memory CD45RA+ cells. A note on this clone: Its specificity is not known.

Measured with immunoSEQ multiplex PCR; TCRdb has only the in-frame clones, and not every one. The sample lists nearly 2 million clones; approximately 94% were seen once. CDR1 and CDR2 (germline): SGHAT, FQNNGV. This CDR3 spans 13 amino acids. V shed 5 bases and J 5 bases; nucleotides not matched to a gene: 6. V and J are TRBV11-2 and TRBJ2-7, with 7 positions matching TRBD2. Specimen: naive CD8+ T cells sorted from blood. The TCR sequence derives from a man younger than 35 in good health. CDR3 loop: CASSRLAIHEQYF. The CDR3 bases are TGTGCCAGCAGCCGACTAGCTATCCACGAGCAGTACTTC.